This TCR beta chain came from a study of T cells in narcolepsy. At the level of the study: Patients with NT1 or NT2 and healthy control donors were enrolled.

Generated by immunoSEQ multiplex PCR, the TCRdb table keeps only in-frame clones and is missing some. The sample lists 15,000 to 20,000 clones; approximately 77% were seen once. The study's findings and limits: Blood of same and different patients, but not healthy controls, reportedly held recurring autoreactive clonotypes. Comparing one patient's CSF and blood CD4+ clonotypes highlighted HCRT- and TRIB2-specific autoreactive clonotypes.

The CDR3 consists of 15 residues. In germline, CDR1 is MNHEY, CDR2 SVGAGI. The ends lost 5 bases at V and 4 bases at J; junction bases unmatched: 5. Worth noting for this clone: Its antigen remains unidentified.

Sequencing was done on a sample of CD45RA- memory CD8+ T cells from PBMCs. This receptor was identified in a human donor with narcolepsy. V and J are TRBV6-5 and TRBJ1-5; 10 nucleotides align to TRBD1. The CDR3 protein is CASSVGTGVNQPQHF. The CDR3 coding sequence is TGTGCCAGCAGTGTGGGGACAGGGGTAAATCAGCCCCAGCATTTT.